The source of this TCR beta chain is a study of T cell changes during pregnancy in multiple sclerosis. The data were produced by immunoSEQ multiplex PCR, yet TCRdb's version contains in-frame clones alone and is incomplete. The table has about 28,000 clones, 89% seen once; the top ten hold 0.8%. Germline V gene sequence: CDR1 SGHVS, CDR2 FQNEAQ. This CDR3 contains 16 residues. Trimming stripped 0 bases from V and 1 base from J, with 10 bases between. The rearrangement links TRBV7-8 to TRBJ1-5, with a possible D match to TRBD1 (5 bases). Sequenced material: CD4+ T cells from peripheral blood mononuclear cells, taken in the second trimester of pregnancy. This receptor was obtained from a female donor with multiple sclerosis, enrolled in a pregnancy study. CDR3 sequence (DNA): TGTGCCAGCAGCTTAGCGTCAGGGATGAGCAATCAGCCCCAGCATTTT. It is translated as CASSLASGMSNQPQHF. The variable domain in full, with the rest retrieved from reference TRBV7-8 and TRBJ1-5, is GAGVSQSPRYKVAKRGQDVALRCDPISGHVSLFWYQQALGQGPEFLTYFQNEAQLDKSGLPSDRFFAERPEGSVSTLKIQRTQQEDSAVYLCASSLASGMSNQPQHFGDGTRLSIL.